A selection of T cell receptor beta chains follows, all from one sample in a study of T-cell reconstitution after alpha-beta-depleted transplantation in children. TCRdb re-called the PCR reads through MiXCR, storing one row per CDR3 protein. The data show roughly 300,000 distinct CDR3 sequences, roughly 12% seen once. The source material was peripheral blood, sampled 180 days after TCRalphabeta/CD19-depleted stem cell transplant. The receptors shown here come from a male patient aged 2 to 10 who had a stem cell transplant for chronic granulomatous disease, so the T cells may come from the graft donor. Each CDR3 is given with its conserved first and last residue. The order of the fields is V gene, CDR3 protein.

TRBV2 | CASSEGPLAVDDEQFF
TRBV5-1 | CASSLVPGTNQETQYF
TRBV5-6 | CASNVPPPISPYEQYF
TRBV28 | CASSALAGATDTQYF
TRBV25-1 | CASRPGTGVSGELFF
TRBV7-8 | CASSQIRGKLLESHNIYF
TRBV12-3/TRBV12-4 | CASSLGDVGRPLHF
TRBV29-1 | CSVIVRGRNTEAFF
TRBV4-3 | CASSRTGEGETQYF
TRBV5-1 | CASSLGRGTASTEAFF
TRBV7-2 | CASSRKYNEQFF
TRBV27 | CASSLRTVMGYEQYF
TRBV20-1 | CSARSGNQPQHF
TRBV12-3/TRBV12-4 | CASSLAENTEAFF
TRBV5-1 | CASSLSDRDTGELFF
TRBV28 | CASSSPGTAYEQYF
TRBV7-3 | CASSPGQGTDTQYF
TRBV7-8 | CASSLAFRNNSYEQYF
TRBV4-2 | CASSLQSTSGANVLTF
TRBV13 | CASSPSTREQYF